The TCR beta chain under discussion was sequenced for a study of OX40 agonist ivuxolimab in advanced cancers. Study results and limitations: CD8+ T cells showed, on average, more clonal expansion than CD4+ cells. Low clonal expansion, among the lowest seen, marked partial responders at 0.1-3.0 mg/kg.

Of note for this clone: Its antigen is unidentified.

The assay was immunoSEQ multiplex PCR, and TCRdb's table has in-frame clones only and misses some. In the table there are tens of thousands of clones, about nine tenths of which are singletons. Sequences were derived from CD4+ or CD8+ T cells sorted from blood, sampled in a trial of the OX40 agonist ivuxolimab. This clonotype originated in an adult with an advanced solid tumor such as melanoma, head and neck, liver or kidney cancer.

The CDR3 nucleotides read TGTGCCAGTAGTATCGGGCTAGCCAATGAGCAGTTCTTC. Amino acids: CASSIGLANEQFF. The J gene is TRBJ2-1, the V gene TRBV19; D perhaps matches TRBD2 (5 bases). This CDR3 contains 13 residues. Per the germline V gene, CDR1 is LNHDA and CDR2 is SQIVND (reference sequence). V shed 3 bases and J shed 6 bases, with 9 bases lying between them.